The 32 T cell receptor beta chains below all came from one sample that was sequenced in a study of radiotherapy plus CTLA-4 blockade in lung cancer. Only in-frame clones appear in the TCRdb table, and some are missing; sequencing was by immunoSEQ multiplex PCR. The sample records over 100,000 clones, about nine tenths being singletons. Sample: peripheral blood, taken from a patient treated with radiotherapy plus ipilimumab. These receptors originate from a human donor with non-small cell lung cancer that progressed on radiotherapy plus ipilimumab.

The chain carries TRBV7-3 and TRBJ2-1; D gene ambiguous. The V and J ends lost 2 bases and 6 bases respectively, with 11 bases between them. Per the germline V gene, CDR1 is SGHTA and CDR2 is FQGTGA. The CDR3 sequence is 14 residues long. The CDR3 loop is CASSLEVVGNEQFF. The CDR3 DNA follows: TGTGCCAGCAGCTTAGAGGTGGTAGGCAATGAGCAGTTCTTC.

This clone was counted a few times. The sample holds other DNA sequences that translate to the same CDR3. This chain uses TRBV20-1 with TRBJ2-7; either TRBD1 or TRBD2 may fit D (5 bases each). The V gene's germline CDR1 is DFQATT and CDR2 SNEGSKA (reference sequence). Trimming cost V 6 bases and J 3 bases, with 9 bases left between them. The CDR3 contains 11 residues. The CDR3 sequence: CSARDGYEQYF. The CDR3 coding sequence is TGCAGTGCGAGGGACGGCTACGAGCAGTACTTC.

Remarks on this clone: At one end, the junction sequence differs from germline, possibly due to a read error. At the DNA level, this CDR3 is encoded by other sequences in the same sample as well. The chain employs TRBV6-5 and TRBJ1-1, with 7 bases identical to TRBD1. CDR1 and CDR2 (germline): MNHEY, SVGAGI. CDR3 length: 14 amino acids. CDR3 protein: CASSYRRGKPEAFF. CDR3 sequence (DNA): TGTGCCAGCAGTTACCGCAGGGGGAAGCCTGAAGCCTTCTTT.

This clone was counted between two and nine times. V and J are TRBV9 and TRBJ1-3; D gene uncertain. CDR1 is SGDLS and CDR2 is YYNGEE in the germline V gene. V was cut by 4 bases and J by 0 bases, with 11 bases left in between. This CDR3 spans 15 amino acids. CDR3 residues: CASSLDPVSGNTIYF. The CDR3 DNA is TGTGCCAGCAGCCTAGACCCCGTCTCTGGAAACACCATATATTTT.

The chain carries TRBV11-2 and TRBJ2-7; D gene unclear. CDR1 and CDR2 from the germline V gene are SGHAT and FQNNGV. Trimming stripped 5 bases from V and 0 bases from J, with 17 bases between. CDR3 length equals 16 residues. DNA of the CDR3: TGTGCCAGCAGCGATATCGACTCAAAGAGCTCCTACGAGCAGTACTTC. Residues: CASSDIDSKSSYEQYF.

The chain is built from TRBV9 and TRBJ2-2; the D gene is possibly TRBD1 (5 bases). Trimming stripped 0 bases from V and 6 bases from J, with 12 bases between. Per germline, CDR1 SGDLS and CDR2 YYNGEE. This CDR3 has 15 residues. CDR3 amino acids: CASSVGAGSPGELFF. The CDR3 DNA is TGTGCCAGCAGCGTAGGGGCAGGGTCCCCCGGGGAGCTGTTTTTT.

This chain's CDR3 is CASSSPEGGQYF. In DNA, the CDR3 is TGTGCCAGCAGCTCACCTGAGGGAGGGCAGTACTTC. The chain recombines TRBV5-8 with TRBJ2-7; TRBD2 is a possible D gene (6 bases). Per the germline V gene, CDR1 is SGHTS and CDR2 is YDEGEE. This CDR3 is 12 amino acids long. Trimming shortened V by 3 bases and J by 9 bases, and 13 bases separated the two germline ends.

The chain is built from TRBV19 and TRBJ1-5; 9 bases match TRBD1. The CDR3 length is 18 residues. CDR1 and CDR2 from the germline V gene are LNHDA and SQIVND (reference sequence). Trimming at V came to 6 bases and at J to 0 bases, leaving 12 bases not matched to a gene. CDR3 amino acids: CASSKTSGTGRSNQPQHF. The CDR3 bases are TGTGCCAGTAGCAAAACCTCCGGGACAGGGCGTAGCAATCAGCCCCAGCATTTT. The whole variable domain, filled in from reference TRBV19 and TRBJ1-5, reads DGGITQSPKYLFRKEGQNVTLSCEQNLNHDAMYWYRQDPGQGLRLIYYSQIVNDFQKGDIAEGYSVSREKKESFPLTVTSAQKNPTAFYLCASSKTSGTGRSNQPQHFGDGTRLSIL.

The chain employs TRBV6-5 and TRBJ2-1; no definite D call. Looked up from germline, CDR1 is MNHEY and CDR2 is SVGAGI. The CDR3 totals 13 residues. V was trimmed by 0 bases and J by 6 bases, leaving 6 bases between them. The CDR3 bases are TGTGCCAGCAGTTACTCGAATGCCAATGAGCAGTTCTTC. This codes for CASSYSNANEQFF.

The V call is TRBV19, the J call TRBJ1-5; the match to TRBD1 covers 7 bases. V gave up 6 bases and J gave up 4 bases; unmatched junction bases: 6. The germline CDR1 and CDR2 sequences are LNHDA and SQIVND (reference sequence). CDR3 size: 14 residues. The CDR3 region is CASRGDSPNQPQHF. The CDR3 DNA follows: TGTGCCAGTAGGGGGGACAGTCCAAATCAGCCCCAGCATTTT. The full variable domain, rest sourced from reference TRBV19 and TRBJ1-5, is DGGITQSPKYLFRKEGQNVTLSCEQNLNHDAMYWYRQDPGQGLRLIYYSQIVNDFQKGDIAEGYSVSREKKESFPLTVTSAQKNPTAFYLCASRGDSPNQPQHFGDGTRLSIL.

The chain links TRBV27 to TRBJ2-5; 8 nucleotides align to TRBD2. Germline values: CDR1 MNHEY, CDR2 SMNVEV (reference sequence). V was pared by 6 bases and J by 0 bases, with 6 bases of the junction left unmatched. This CDR3 has 15 residues. CDR3 coding DNA: TGTGCCAGCAGCCCCGGGAGGGGCTACCAAGAGACCCAGTACTTC. Encoded protein: CASSPGRGYQETQYF.

This sequence joins TRBV7-2 and TRBJ1-3, with D unclear. This CDR3 has 15 residues. Trimming left V 5 bases short and J 0 bases short, with 11 bases between. Germline V gene sequence: CDR1 SGHTA, CDR2 FQGNSA. For the CDR3, the DNA is TGTGCCAGCAGCACCGCCTCCGACTCTGGAAACACCATATATTTT. Residues: CASSTASDSGNTIYF.

The chain employs TRBV7-9 and TRBJ2-1, with D possibly matching TRBD2 (6 bases). Germline V gene lookup returns CDR1 SEHNR and CDR2 FQNEAQ (reference sequence). CDR3 length: 15 residues. V was clipped by 2 bases and J by 8 bases, with 16 bases between them. In DNA form, the CDR3 reads TGTGCCAGCAGCTTAATGGGGCTAGCGTTGGATGAGCAGTTCTTC. This translates into CASSLMGLALDEQFF.

Details on this clone: Other DNA sequences of this sample code for an identical CDR3. The rearrangement links TRBV2 to TRBJ1-2; TRBD1 matches at 9 bases. This CDR3 has 13 amino acids. Germline-derived CDR1 and CDR2 are SNHLY and FYNNEI. With 4 bases clipped from V and 3 bases from J, the junction kept 0 bases outside the gene matches. In nucleotides, the CDR3 is TGTGCCAGCAGTGGGACAGGGGACTATGGCTACACCTTC. Translating it yields CASSGTGDYGYTF. Full variable domain (rest looked up from reference TRBV2 and TRBJ1-2): EPEVTQTPSHQVTQMGQEVILRCVPISNHLYFYWYRQILGQKVEFLVSFYNNEISEKSEIFDDQFSVERPDGSNFTLKIRSTKLEDSAMYFCASSGTGDYGYTFGSGTRLTVV.

The chain carries TRBV13 and TRBJ1-2; TRBD1 aligns across 8 bases. The CDR3 spans 15 residues. Germline CDR1 is PRHDT and CDR2 is FYEKMQ (reference sequence). V lost 2 bases to trimming and J lost 2 bases; unmatched junction nucleotides: 4. This CDR3 reads CASSLPGQANYGYTF. In nucleotides, the CDR3 is TGTGCCAGCAGCTTACCGGGACAGGCGAACTATGGCTACACCTTC.

This clone was seen more than once but under ten times. This chain's CDR3 is CASSYSRYGTTEAFF. The CDR3 DNA follows: TGTGCCAGCAGTTACTCGAGGTATGGGACCACTGAAGCTTTCTTT. The chain combines TRBV6-5 with TRBJ1-1; the D gene is possibly TRBD1 (5 bases). There are 15 residues in the CDR3. Between the trimmed V and J ends, which lost 0 bases and 4 bases, there was a span of 12 bases. CDR1 is MNHEY, CDR2 SVGAGI, per germline.

The rearrangement joins TRBV15 to TRBJ2-7; D gene unclear. Germline values: CDR1 LNHNV, CDR2 YYDKDF (reference sequence). Between the trimmed V and J ends, which lost 0 bases and 1 base, there was a span of 7 bases. This CDR3 contains 14 residues. This chain's CDR3 is CATSRDVSSYEQYF. CDR3 DNA: TGTGCCACCAGCAGAGATGTGTCTTCCTACGAGCAGTACTTC.

The V and J genes are TRBV6-1 and TRBJ1-1; D is unclear. The V end lost 8 bases, the J end lost 7 bases, and 5 bases lay between the germline ends. Germline CDR1 reads MNHNS; CDR2 reads SASEGT. This CDR3 spans 9 amino acids. In nucleotides, the CDR3 is TGTGCCAGCGGAATTGAAGCTTTCTTT. Residues: CASGIEAFF.

The chain is built from TRBV30 and TRBJ2-1, with a weak D call TRBD2 (5 bases). V was shortened by 2 bases and J by 10 bases, with 9 bases between the two germline ends. The CDR3 has 11 residues. Per germline, CDR1 GTSNPN and CDR2 SVGIG (reference sequence). The CDR3 loop reads CAWSIRGEQFF. The DNA of the CDR3 is TGTGCCTGGAGTATTCGGGGAGAGCAGTTCTTC. The entire variable domain, with the rest obtained from reference TRBV30 and TRBJ2-1, is as follows: SQTIHQWPATLVQPVGSPLSLECTVEGTSNPNLYWYRQAAGRGLQLLFYSVGIGQISSEVPQNLSASRPQDRQFILSSKKLLLSDSGFYLCAWSIRGEQFFGPGTRLTVL.

The rearrangement uses TRBV5-4 and TRBJ2-2; tentative D call: TRBD2 (5 bases). CDR1 is SGHNT, CDR2 YYREEE, per germline (reference sequence). CDR3 length: 15 amino acids. Trimming took 2 bases from V and 4 from J, leaving 12 bases between them. DNA of the CDR3: TGTGCCAGCAGCTTCCGAGAGGGCCTCACCGGGGAGCTGTTTTTT. This sequence encodes CASSFREGLTGELFF.

Only one count was recorded for this clone. The CDR3 protein is CASSLSGLAEVNEQFF. The DNA of the CDR3 is TGCGCCAGCAGCTTGTCGGGACTAGCGGAGGTCAATGAGCAGTTCTTC. V gene TRBV5-1 combines with J gene TRBJ2-1, with 11 nucleotides matching TRBD2. The CDR3 contains 16 residues. Per the germline V gene, CDR1 is SGHRS and CDR2 is YFSETQ. Trimming removed 1 base from V and 6 bases from J; junction bases left unmatched: 6.

This rearrangement joins TRBV30 to TRBJ2-2; 12 nucleotides agree with TRBD2. Germline loops: CDR1 GTSNPN, CDR2 SVGIG (reference sequence). The CDR3 contains 16 residues. Germline trimming cut 5 bases from V and 5 bases from J; bases unmatched to any gene: 9. The CDR3 DNA follows: TGTGCCTGGCAACCTGGACTAGCGGGAAGGACCGGGGAGCTGTTTTTT. Residues: CAWQPGLAGRTGELFF.

This chain connects TRBV2 to TRBJ1-4; unclear D gene. V lost 6 bases to trimming and J lost 8 bases, with 19 bases between them. From germline, CDR1 is SNHLY and CDR2 FYNNEI. CDR3 length: 15 residues. The CDR3 loop reads CASSPGRPYGEKLFF. The CDR3 region has the DNA TGTGCCAGCAGCCCCGGGCGCCCGTACGGGGAAAAACTGTTTTTT.

The chain employs TRBV5-1 and TRBJ2-7; TRBD2 agrees at 11 bases. Losses at the gene ends were 4 bases for V and 1 base for J; bases not matched to a gene: 10. The CDR3 runs to 17 residues. The germline V gene encodes CDR1 SGHRS and CDR2 YFSETQ. CDR3 nucleotide sequence: TGCGCCAGCAGCCCCGGACTAGCGGGTCCGCCATCCTACGAGCAGTACTTC. The encoded protein is CASSPGLAGPPSYEQYF. The full variable domain, rest sourced from reference TRBV5-1 and TRBJ2-7, is KAGVTQTPRYLIKTRGQQVTLSCSPISGHRSVSWYQQTPGQGLQFLFEYFSETQRNKGNFPGRFSGRQFSNSRSEMNVSTLELGDSALYLCASSPGLAGPPSYEQYFGPGTRLTVT.

The rearrangement joins TRBV28 to TRBJ2-7; 12 bases agree with TRBD1. The CDR3 totals 14 residues. J gave up 11 bases and V 1 base, and 6 bases lay outside the gene matches. Per the germline V gene, CDR1 is MDHEN and CDR2 is SYDVKM. CDR3 sequence: CASSLSGDRGQEYF. The CDR3, as DNA: TGTGCCAGCAGTTTATCAGGGGACAGGGGGCAGGAGTACTTC.

The rearrangement uses TRBV2 and TRBJ2-1; 7 bases match TRBD1. From germline, CDR1 is SNHLY and CDR2 FYNNEI. J was trimmed by 7 bases and V by 10 bases; bases with no gene match: 10. CDR3 length: 13 residues. The CDR3 is CATSRDSYNEQFF. The CDR3 nucleotides are TGTGCCACAAGTCGGGACAGTTATAATGAGCAGTTCTTC.

V is TRBV10-2 and J is TRBJ2-7; 9 bases line up with TRBD2. With V trimmed by 0 bases and J by 5 bases, 11 bases remained unmatched. Germline CDR1 is WSHSY and CDR2 is SAAADI. The CDR3 is 17 residues long. The CDR3 here is CASSESTWGLALHEQYF. CDR3 in DNA: TGCGCCAGCAGTGAGTCGACGTGGGGACTAGCTCTCCACGAGCAGTACTTC.

This clone has more than one count but fewer than ten. The V gene is TRBV19, the J gene TRBJ2-6; D is unresolved. Germline-derived CDR1 and CDR2 are LNHDA and SQIVND (reference sequence). V lost 5 bases and J 2 bases, leaving 10 bases between the germline ends. This CDR3 is built from 15 residues. The CDR3 coding sequence is TGTGCCAGTAGTCCGGACCGTACTGGGGCCAACGTCCTGACTTTC. Protein product: CASSPDRTGANVLTF.

This clone was detected only once. The rearrangement joins TRBV7-9 to TRBJ2-7; no clear D. V shed 0 bases and J shed 1 base, with 4 bases lying between them. The CDR3 is made up of 13 amino acids. Per the germline V gene, CDR1 is SEHNR and CDR2 is FQNEAQ (reference sequence). The CDR3 DNA reads TGTGCCAGCAGCTTAGCCGGTTCCTACGAGCAGTACTTC. Residues: CASSLAGSYEQYF.

The chain uses TRBV2 and TRBJ2-2, with D unresolved. Trimming left V 5 bases short and J 0 bases short, with 7 bases between. Germline CDR1 and CDR2: SNHLY and FYNNEI. There are 14 residues in the CDR3. CDR3 sequence reads: CASSRYSNTGELFF. The DNA for the CDR3 is TGTGCCAGCAGTCGGTATTCGAACACCGGGGAGCTGTTTTTT.

The V call is TRBV5-1, the J call TRBJ2-7, with D perhaps assigned TRBD1 or TRBD2 (6 bases each). Trimming took 1 base from V and 5 from J, leaving 19 bases between them. Germline CDR1 SGHRS, CDR2 YFSETQ. The CDR3 covers 16 residues. The CDR3 protein is CASSLWGARKDHEQYF. Written as DNA, the CDR3 is TGCGCCAGCAGCTTGTGGGGGGCCCGGAAGGACCACGAGCAGTACTTC.

V and J are TRBV4-1 and TRBJ1-1; 9 bases are shared with TRBD1. There are 14 residues in the CDR3. Germline CDR1 reads MGHRA; CDR2 reads YSYEKL. Trimming cost V 8 bases and J 6 bases; bases outside gene matches: 10. CDR3 loop: CASVPGQGEAEAFF. The CDR3 DNA reads TGCGCCAGCGTCCCGGGACAGGGCGAAGCTGAAGCTTTCTTT.